This is a list of T cell receptor beta chains from one sample in a study of blood T cells in healthy people across ages. MiXCR, applied by TCRdb to the 5' RACE reads, yields one record per CDR3 protein. The data hold hundreds of thousands of distinct CDR3 sequences, with just under 25% observed a single time. These same records also appear under a second study, on T cells of mothers and their children.

Sequenced sample: blood. The receptor source for this set is a boy between 10 and 17 years old in good health. Both conserved end residues are part of each CDR3. The D gene is left open where the match is weak. Clone sizes are given selectively: once, few, many, or a class where the clone is expanded.

j_call d_call clone_size v_call cdr3_aa cdr3_nt
TRBJ1-5 TRBD1 NA TRBV7-9 CASSRTGASGNQPQHF TGTGCCAGCAGCCGTACAGGGGCGTCGGGCAATCAGCCCCAGCATTTT
TRBJ2-5 TRBD2 NA TRBV7-2 CASSPVAGGLRETQYF TGTGCCAGCAGTCCAGTAGCGGGGGGGCTACGAGAGACCCAGTACTTC
TRBJ2-1 TRBD2 NA TRBV29-1 CSVEGLAGLSYNEQFF TGCAGCGTTGAGGGACTAGCGGGCTTGTCCTACAATGAGCAGTTCTTC
TRBJ2-5 NA few TRBV11-2 CASSQTKVFQETQYF TGTGCCAGCAGCCAGACGAAGGTCTTTCAGGAGACCCAGTACTTC
TRBJ2-7 NA NA TRBV11-2 CASTHTGLQTYEQYF TGTGCCAGCACCCATACAGGGCTACAAACCTACGAGCAGTACTTC
TRBJ2-7 NA few TRBV18 CASSPKFGDEQYF TGTGCCAGCTCACCAAAATTCGGGGACGAGCAGTACTTC
TRBJ2-7 NA NA TRBV5-1 CAGSPGTDSYEQYF TGCGCCGGCAGCCCCGGAACGGACTCCTACGAGCAGTACTTC
TRBJ2-3 TRBD2 NA TRBV29-1 CSPLALRGRHTDTQYF TGCAGCCCGTTAGCCCTCCGCGGGAGGCACACAGATACGCAGTATTTT
TRBJ2-5 NA NA TRBV20-1 CSARELGFPQETQYF TGCAGTGCTAGAGAATTAGGGTTTCCACAAGAGACCCAGTACTTC
TRBJ1-2 TRBD1 few TRBV6-5 CASSPTPGQPYGYTF TGTGCCAGCAGTCCGACTCCGGGACAGCCCTATGGCTACACCTTC
TRBJ2-5 TRBD2 few TRBV15 CATSRETSGRDETQYF TGTGCCACCAGCAGGGAGACTAGCGGGAGAGACGAGACCCAGTACTTC
TRBJ2-2 NA few TRBV20-1 CSARDTRVPGELFF TGCAGTGCTAGAGATACAAGGGTACCCGGGGAGCTGTTTTTT
TRBJ2-7 TRBD2 NA TRBV29-1 CSVEETSGSYEQYF TGCAGCGTTGAAGAGACTAGCGGGAGCTACGAGCAGTACTTC
TRBJ2-3 NA NA TRBV5-1 CASSWPLAANPTTDTQYF TGCGCCAGCAGCTGGCCCCTAGCAGCTAATCCGACCACAGATACGCAGTATTTT
TRBJ2-4 TRBD2 NA TRBV20-1 CSASPTSGKAKNIQYF TGCAGTGCTTCCCCGACTAGCGGGAAGGCCAAAAACATTCAGTACTTC
TRBJ2-5 NA NA TRBV7-9 CASSLQNGETQYF TGTGCCAGCAGCTTACAGAACGGAGAGACCCAGTACTTC
TRBJ2-7 TRBD1 NA TRBV9 CASSVGVGQGYEQYF TGTGCCAGCAGCGTAGGTGTCGGACAGGGATACGAGCAGTACTTC
TRBJ2-5 TRBD2 NA TRBV28 CASSFGVAGAGETQYF TGTGCCAGCAGTTTCGGAGTAGCGGGAGCGGGAGAGACCCAGTACTTC
TRBJ2-1 TRBD1 NA TRBV7-2 CASSSDRGKNEQFF TGTGCCAGCAGCTCGGACAGGGGGAAGAATGAGCAGTTCTTC
TRBJ2-3 NA NA TRBV12-3/TRBV12-4 CASRDLRGGDTQYF TGTGCCAGTCGGGACCTTCGGGGTGGAGATACGCAGTATTTT
TRBJ2-7 NA few TRBV7-6 CASSLGQGLDEQYF TGTGCCAGCAGCTTGGGCCAGGGGCTGGACGAGCAGTACTTC
TRBJ1-1 NA NA TRBV14 CASSQGARGAPPLNTEAFF TGTGCCAGCAGCCAAGGCGCGCGCGGGGCACCACCTCTGAACACTGAAGCTTTCTTT
TRBJ2-2 NA few TRBV28 CASSLERANTGELFF TGTGCCAGCAGTTTGGAGCGGGCGAACACCGGGGAGCTGTTTTTT
TRBJ2-5 NA NA TRBV9 CASSTSSGETQYF TGTGCCAGCAGCACCTCTTCAGGGGAGACCCAGTACTTC
TRBJ1-5 NA NA TRBV4-1 CASSPLGGGQPQHF TGCGCCAGCAGCCCTTTGGGGGGAGGGCAGCCCCAGCATTTT
TRBJ2-7 NA few TRBV10-3 CAISSKVYEQYF TGTGCCATCAGTAGCAAGGTTTACGAGCAGTACTTC
TRBJ1-2 NA NA TRBV7-2 CASSFEGPLGYTF TGTGCCAGCAGCTTTGAGGGTCCCCTTGGCTACACCTTC
TRBJ2-7 TRBD2 few TRBV2 CASLGLAGSYEQYF TGTGCCAGCCTCGGACTAGCGGGATCCTACGAGCAGTACTTC
TRBJ1-6 NA NA TRBV4-1 CASSPLTGFVSNSPLHF TGCGCCAGCAGCCCCCTAACAGGGTTCGTCTCGAATTCACCCCTCCACTTT
TRBJ1-1 NA NA TRBV12-3/TRBV12-4 CASSSRDRPNTEAFF TGTGCCAGCAGCTCCCGCGACAGGCCCAACACTGAAGCTTTCTTT
TRBJ2-1 NA NA TRBV20-1 CSASALPPHEQFF TGCAGTGCTAGTGCCCTCCCACCCCATGAGCAGTTCTTC
TRBJ1-3 NA NA TRBV11-2 CASSWDFPGNTIYF TGTGCCAGCAGCTGGGACTTCCCTGGAAACACCATATATTTT
TRBJ2-7 TRBD2 NA TRBV29-1 CSVGLLAGAEQYF TGCAGCGTTGGACTACTAGCGGGAGCCGAGCAGTACTTC
TRBJ2-1 TRBD2 few TRBV2 CASSGTSGTYNEQFF TGTGCCAGCTCCGGGACTAGCGGGACCTACAATGAGCAGTTCTTC
TRBJ2-7 TRBD2 NA TRBV20-1 CSARSGRGVEQYF TGCAGTGCTAGGAGCGGGAGGGGAGTCGAGCAGTACTTC
TRBJ2-1 TRBD1 NA TRBV4-3 CASSQDPGGTGGYNEQFF TGCGCCAGCAGCCAAGACCCGGGAGGGACAGGGGGCTACAATGAGCAGTTCTTC